A selection of T cell receptor beta chains follows, all from one sample in a study of CD8+ T cells in alopecia areata. TCRdb's copy holds only in-frame clones and misses some; the assay was immunoSEQ multiplex PCR. The top ten clones hold 1% to 1.5% of a sample with 80,000 to 100,000 clones, 35% to 45% of them seen once. The sequencing input was CD4+ T cells sorted from blood. Receptors were obtained from a human donor with alopecia areata. Both conserved end residues are part of each CDR3. Fields, in order: clone size, D gene, CDR3 length, V gene, J gene, CDR3 protein, CDR3 DNA. D genes are given only for firm matches. Some rows have no size entry. The others give once, few or many, or a class for an expanded clone.

clone size: .; D gene: .; CDR3 length: 13; V gene: TRBV30; J gene: TRBJ2-5; CDR3 protein: CAWSNGGLKTQYF; CDR3 DNA: TGTGCCTGGAGTAACGGGGGGCTGAAGACCCAGTACTTC
clone size: .; D gene: TRBD2; CDR3 length: 13; V gene: TRBV12-5; J gene: TRBJ2-3; CDR3 protein: CDVWGGTTDTQYF; CDR3 DNA: TGTGACGTATGGGGGGGGACCACAGATACGCAGTATTTT
clone size: .; D gene: .; CDR3 length: 12; V gene: TRBV29-1; J gene: TRBJ1-1; CDR3 protein: CSSEGGRPEAFF; CDR3 DNA: TGCAGCTCAGAGGGGGGGCGTCCTGAAGCTTTCTTT
clone size: few; D gene: .; CDR3 length: 16; V gene: TRBV7-2; J gene: TRBJ2-7; CDR3 protein: CASSFGTGRGTYEQYF; CDR3 DNA: TGTGCCAGCAGCTTCGGTACGGGACGGGGAACCTACGAGCAGTACTTC
clone size: .; D gene: .; CDR3 length: 15; V gene: TRBV2; J gene: TRBJ2-2; CDR3 protein: CASSVLGAVAGELFF; CDR3 DNA: TGTGCCAGCAGTGTGTTGGGGGCGGTAGCCGGGGAGCTGTTTTTT
clone size: few; D gene: .; CDR3 length: 14; V gene: TRBV29-1; J gene: TRBJ1-1; CDR3 protein: CSVENQGRYTEAFF; CDR3 DNA: TGCAGCGTTGAAAATCAGGGGAGGTACACTGAAGCTTTCTTT
clone size: .; D gene: .; CDR3 length: 13; V gene: TRBV29-1; J gene: TRBJ1-5; CDR3 protein: CSVGWGIDQPQHF; CDR3 DNA: TGCAGCGTCGGGTGGGGTATAGATCAGCCCCAGCATTTT
clone size: .; D gene: .; CDR3 length: 16; V gene: TRBV4-2; J gene: TRBJ1-2; CDR3 protein: CASSQETDVRSYGYTF; CDR3 DNA: TGTGCCAGCAGCCAAGAGACAGACGTAAGAAGCTATGGCTACACCTTC
clone size: few; D gene: TRBD2; CDR3 length: 15; V gene: TRBV7-2; J gene: TRBJ2-7; CDR3 protein: CASSLVSGSSYEQYF; CDR3 DNA: TGTGCCAGCAGCTTAGTTAGCGGGAGCTCCTACGAGCAGTACTTC
clone size: .; D gene: .; CDR3 length: 15; V gene: TRBV15; J gene: TRBJ1-5; CDR3 protein: CATSREVSVNQPQHF; CDR3 DNA: TGTGCCACCAGCAGAGAAGTGTCAGTTAATCAGCCCCAGCATTTT
clone size: .; D gene: .; CDR3 length: 13; V gene: TRBV7-8; J gene: TRBJ1-5; CDR3 protein: CASSKQGNQPQHF; CDR3 DNA: TGTGCCAGCAGCAAGCAGGGGAATCAGCCCCAGCATTTT
clone size: .; D gene: .; CDR3 length: 14; V gene: TRBV7-2; J gene: TRBJ2-5; CDR3 protein: CASSLLRGGETQYF; CDR3 DNA: TGTGCCAGCAGCTTACTTCGGGGAGGAGAGACCCAGTACTTC
clone size: .; D gene: .; CDR3 length: 13; V gene: TRBV7-3; J gene: TRBJ1-1; CDR3 protein: CASSLQGNTEAFF; CDR3 DNA: TGTGCCAGCAGCTTACAGGGGAACACTGAAGCTTTCTTT
clone size: .; D gene: .; CDR3 length: 15; V gene: TRBV7-2; J gene: TRBJ1-1; CDR3 protein: CASSLEVRQNTEAFF; CDR3 DNA: TGTGCCAGCAGCTTAGAAGTCAGGCAGAACACTGAAGCTTTCTTT
clone size: .; D gene: .; CDR3 length: 16; V gene: TRBV5-1; J gene: TRBJ2-7; CDR3 protein: CASSLDSRTASYEQYF; CDR3 DNA: TGCGCCAGCAGCTTGGATTCGCGGACAGCCTCCTACGAGCAGTACTTC
clone size: few; D gene: .; CDR3 length: 13; V gene: TRBV5-1; J gene: TRBJ2-3; CDR3 protein: CASSRGSTDTQYF; CDR3 DNA: TGCGCCAGCAGCAGGGGTAGCACAGATACGCAGTATTTT
clone size: .; D gene: TRBD2; CDR3 length: 16; V gene: TRBV6-5; J gene: TRBJ2-6; CDR3 protein: CASSLGLGAGANVLTF; CDR3 DNA: TGTGCCAGCAGTTTGGGACTAGGGGCTGGGGCCAACGTCCTGACTTTC
clone size: few; D gene: .; CDR3 length: 13; V gene: TRBV7-9; J gene: TRBJ2-3; CDR3 protein: CASSLTTADTQYF; CDR3 DNA: TGTGCCAGCAGCTTAACGACCGCAGATACGCAGTATTTT
clone size: .; D gene: TRBD2; CDR3 length: 14; V gene: TRBV29-1; J gene: TRBJ2-3; CDR3 protein: CSVAGLAATDTQYF; CDR3 DNA: TGCAGCGTCGCCGGACTAGCGGCCACAGATACGCAGTATTTT
clone size: few; D gene: .; CDR3 length: 14; V gene: TRBV18; J gene: TRBJ1-1; CDR3 protein: CASSPRSVETEAFF; CDR3 DNA: TGTGCCAGCTCCCCAAGATCTGTAGAGACTGAAGCTTTCTTT
clone size: few; D gene: .; CDR3 length: 16; V gene: TRBV5-6; J gene: TRBJ1-1; CDR3 protein: CASSLDRGMVNTEAFF; CDR3 DNA: TGTGCCAGCAGCTTGGATCGGGGGATGGTGAACACTGAAGCTTTCTTT
clone size: few; D gene: .; CDR3 length: 10; V gene: TRBV29-1; J gene: TRBJ1-1; CDR3 protein: CSVKRDEAFF; CDR3 DNA: TGCAGCGTTAAACGGGACGAAGCTTTCTTT
clone size: few; D gene: .; CDR3 length: 14; V gene: TRBV7-9; J gene: TRBJ2-7; CDR3 protein: CASSSSGALHEQYF; CDR3 DNA: TGTGCCAGCAGCTCTTCTGGGGCGCTTCACGAGCAGTACTTC
clone size: few; D gene: TRBD2; CDR3 length: 18; V gene: TRBV2; J gene: TRBJ2-5; CDR3 protein: CASSTQAGLAGGQETQYF; CDR3 DNA: TGTGCCAGCAGTACACAGGCCGGACTAGCGGGAGGCCAAGAGACCCAGTACTTC
clone size: few; D gene: .; CDR3 length: 12; V gene: TRBV29-1; J gene: TRBJ2-7; CDR3 protein: CSVASASYEQYF; CDR3 DNA: TGCAGCGTTGCTTCGGCCTCCTACGAGCAGTACTTC
clone size: .; D gene: TRBD2; CDR3 length: 15; V gene: TRBV27; J gene: TRBJ2-1; CDR3 protein: CASIAQLAGYNEQFF; CDR3 DNA: TGTGCCAGCATCGCACAACTAGCGGGTTACAATGAGCAGTTCTTC
clone size: .; D gene: .; CDR3 length: 15; V gene: TRBV5-1; J gene: TRBJ1-1; CDR3 protein: CASSLAGTLNTEAFF; CDR3 DNA: TGCGCCAGCAGCTTGGCCGGGACGCTGAACACTGAAGCTTTCTTT
clone size: .; D gene: .; CDR3 length: 14; V gene: TRBV7-2; J gene: TRBJ2-5; CDR3 protein: CASSPRTGLETQYF; CDR3 DNA: TGTGCCAGCAGCCCCAGGACGGGGTTAGAGACCCAGTACTTC
clone size: few; D gene: .; CDR3 length: 12; V gene: TRBV30; J gene: TRBJ2-5; CDR3 protein: CAWSNLDETQYF; CDR3 DNA: TGTGCCTGGAGTAATTTGGATGAGACCCAGTACTTC
clone size: .; D gene: .; CDR3 length: 15; V gene: TRBV11-2; J gene: TRBJ2-3; CDR3 protein: CASSLGRMGPDTQYF; CDR3 DNA: TGTGCCAGCAGCTTAGGAAGGATGGGGCCAGATACGCAGTATTTT
clone size: few; D gene: .; CDR3 length: 12; V gene: TRBV7-2; J gene: TRBJ1-2; CDR3 protein: CASSSNSYGYTF; CDR3 DNA: TGTGCCAGCAGCTCAAACAGTTATGGCTACACCTTC
clone size: .; D gene: .; CDR3 length: 11; V gene: TRBV5-4; J gene: TRBJ2-1; CDR3 protein: CASRTYNEQFF; CDR3 DNA: TGTGCCAGCAGGACCTACAATGAGCAGTTCTTC
clone size: .; D gene: .; CDR3 length: 14; V gene: TRBV28; J gene: TRBJ1-2; CDR3 protein: CASSYDSRNYGYTF; CDR3 DNA: TGTGCCAGCAGTTATGACAGCCGTAACTATGGCTACACCTTC
clone size: .; D gene: .; CDR3 length: 13; V gene: TRBV10-3; J gene: TRBJ1-5; CDR3 protein: CATNVGSNQPQHF; CDR3 DNA: TGTGCCACAAACGTGGGTAGCAATCAGCCCCAGCATTTT
clone size: .; D gene: TRBD1; CDR3 length: 16; V gene: TRBV11-2; J gene: TRBJ2-5; CDR3 protein: CASSLLGGQGRETQYF; CDR3 DNA: TGTGCCAGCAGCTTATTGGGTGGACAGGGCCGGGAGACCCAGTACTTC
clone size: few; D gene: .; CDR3 length: 14; V gene: TRBV7-2; J gene: TRBJ1-5; CDR3 protein: CASSLDRSNQPQHF; CDR3 DNA: TGTGCCAGCAGCTTAGACAGAAGCAATCAGCCCCAGCATTTT
clone size: .; D gene: .; CDR3 length: 12; V gene: TRBV15; J gene: TRBJ2-5; CDR3 protein: CATSIGEETQYF; CDR3 DNA: TGTGCCACCAGTATTGGAGAAGAGACCCAGTACTTC
clone size: .; D gene: .; CDR3 length: 13; V gene: TRBV30; J gene: TRBJ2-7; CDR3 protein: CAWSAGIHYEQYF; CDR3 DNA: TGTGCCTGGAGTGCCGGGATACACTACGAGCAGTACTTC
clone size: once; D gene: .; CDR3 length: 15; V gene: TRBV4-3; J gene: TRBJ2-5; CDR3 protein: CASSQDLHGGETQYF; CDR3 DNA: TGCGCCAGCAGCCAAGATCTCCACGGGGGAGAGACCCAGTACTTC
clone size: .; D gene: .; CDR3 length: 13; V gene: TRBV27; J gene: TRBJ1-1; CDR3 protein: CASSFAGITEAFF; CDR3 DNA: TGTGCCAGCAGTTTTGCCGGGATCACTGAAGCTTTCTTT
clone size: few; D gene: TRBD1; CDR3 length: 14; V gene: TRBV7-9; J gene: TRBJ1-1; CDR3 protein: CASIGQGVVTEAFF; CDR3 DNA: TGTGCCAGCATCGGACAGGGGGTGGTTACTGAAGCTTTCTTT